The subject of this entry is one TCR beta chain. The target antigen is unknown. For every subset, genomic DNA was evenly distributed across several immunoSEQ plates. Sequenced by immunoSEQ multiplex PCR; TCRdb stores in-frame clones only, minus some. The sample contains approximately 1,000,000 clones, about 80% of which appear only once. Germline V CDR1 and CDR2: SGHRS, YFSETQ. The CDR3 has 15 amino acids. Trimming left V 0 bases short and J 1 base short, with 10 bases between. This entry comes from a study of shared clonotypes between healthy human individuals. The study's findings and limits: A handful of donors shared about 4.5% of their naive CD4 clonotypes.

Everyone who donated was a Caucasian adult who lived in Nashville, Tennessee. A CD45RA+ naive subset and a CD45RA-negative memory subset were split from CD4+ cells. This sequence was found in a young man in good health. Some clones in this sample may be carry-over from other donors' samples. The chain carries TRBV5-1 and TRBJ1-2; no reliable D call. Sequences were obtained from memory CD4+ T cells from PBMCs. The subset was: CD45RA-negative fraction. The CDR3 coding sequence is TGCGCCAGCAGCTTGGGCGTCGGCCATAACTATGGCTACACCTTC. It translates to CASSLGVGHNYGYTF.